This T cell receptor beta chain was identified in a study of blood T cell repertoires in COVID-19. Assay: immunoSEQ multiplex PCR; the TCRdb copy retains only in-frame clones and omits some. This table holds about 180,000 clones, roughly 88% found once. The CDR3 has 15 amino acids. Germline CDR1 MDHEN, CDR2 SYDVKM. Recruits, aged roughly 18 to 95 years, lived in 24 US areas. Cohort placement rested on clinical history that participants reported themselves. Cohort 3 recovered donors had two negative PCRs, clearance, or symptom resolution. The material sequenced was PBMCs or T cells enriched from blood (not recorded which). The rearrangement links TRBV28 to TRBJ1-5; D possibly corresponds to TRBD1 (5 bases). This sequence originates from a woman in her twenties or thirties who had recovered from COVID-19. The CDR3 loop reads CATTPGINSNQPQHF. The CDR3 bases are TGTGCTACAACCCCAGGGATTAATAGCAATCAGCCCCAGCATTTT.